The sequence of this TCR beta chain was determined in a study of T cells after yellow fever vaccination. Across the study: When fractions had low cell numbers, they were prepared with SMART-Seq v4 Ultra Low Input.

Study-wide points: Within FACS-sorted repertoires, abundant clonotypes contaminating from the bulk population could be present. The booster saw the reappearance of most primary-vaccination clones (roughly 97% CD4, about 88% CD8).

Trimming cost V 5 bases and J 5 bases, with 7 bases left between them. The CDR3 has 11 residues. Per germline, CDR1 SGHRS and CDR2 YFSETQ. Note on this clonotype: As yet, its antigen is unknown.

One entry per CDR3 protein results from TCRdb running MiXCR on the 5' RACE reads. The sample shows hundreds of thousands of distinct CDR3 sequences, about 7.8% of them seen only once. The V and J genes are TRBV5-1 and TRBJ1-1; D call uncertain. The sequence came from a man younger than 30 who received the YFV17D yellow fever vaccine. The source was PBMCs, collected about 49 days after the first yellow fever vaccination. The DNA for the CDR3 is TGCGCCAGCAGGCGGGAAACTGAAGCTTTCTTT. This translates into CASRRETEAFF.